The entry below gives a single T cell receptor beta chain sequence along with its context. Its antigen is still unknown. Base qualities are missing; no much larger clone stands one base away. Patients with autoimmune disease history or receiving systemic immunosuppression were excluded from the trial. Peripheral blood for TCR sequencing was collected from all dose cohorts at baseline, on cycle 4 day 1, and on cycle 7 day 1. The samples were taken from a phase I, first-in-human, multicenter, open-label dose-escalation trial of ivuxolimab. Adults with locally advanced or metastatic melanoma, renal cell, hepatocellular, or head and neck squamous cell carcinoma were enrolled in the trial. Before TCR sequencing, CD4+ T cells and CD8+ T cells were sorted from peripheral blood as separate populations. This sample is part of a study of OX40 agonist ivuxolimab in advanced cancers. About the study as a whole: The costimulatory receptor OX40 (CD134) was targeted by ivuxolimab, a fully human IgG2 agonistic monoclonal antibody. Intravenous ivuxolimab was administered to patients every 2 weeks at six dose levels: 0.01, 0.1, 0.3, 1.5, 3 and 10 mg/kg. Of the roughly 54 dose-escalation patients, hepatocellular carcinoma was present in approximately 20, melanoma in around 15, renal cell carcinoma in 9 and head and neck cancer in 9. The dose-escalation cohort was around 84% male with a mean age of roughly 62 years, ranging from roughly 23 to 90. Prior anti-PD-1, anti-PD-L1 or anti-CTLA-4 therapy was permitted, and 35% to 40% of dose-escalation patients had received checkpoint inhibitors. Partial responses were achieved by three dose-escalation patients, of whom one had hepatocellular carcinoma and two had cutaneous melanoma. Peripheral TCRbeta sequencing aimed to test whether ivuxolimab altered TCR sequence diversity and caused clonal T-cell expansion. The monotherapy dose-escalation portion (N ≈ 52 patients) of the phase I ivuxolimab trial is reported in the paper. Broad study findings and their caveats: At doses of 0.1 to 3.0 mg/kg, clonal expansion of both CD4+ and CD8+ blood T cells was observed from baseline to week 6. Antigen specificity was not determined for the clonally expanded peripheral T cells. Low levels of normalized T-cell clonal expansion were also seen in some nonresponding patients. Partial responders in the 0.1-3.0 mg/kg groups had among the lowest normalized peripheral clonal expansion, especially among CD8+ T cells. After ivuxolimab, CD8+ T cells had more expanded clones than CD4+ T cells on average.

Genomic DNA was isolated from the sorted cells so that the TCRbeta CDR3 region could be sequenced. TCRbeta CDR3 regions were sequenced using the immunoSEQ Assay. The table was pulled from immuneACCESS by TCRdb, which kept in-frame rearrangements only. Such tables lose some clones; where checked, under half of the loss comes from unresolved V genes, and the rest has no known cause. The sample data list tens of thousands of clones, and roughly nine tenths of these were observed just once. 11% to 15% of the sample rests with the top ten. CDR1 LNHDA and CDR2 SQIVND were looked up in the germline V gene (reference sequence). The CDR3 starts with the cysteine, ends with the phenylalanine, and has 15 residues. The read is trimmed to its CDR3 DNA, 45 bases read in frame from base 1. Trimming at the junction amounts to 9 bases on V and 6 bases on J, and the germline ends lie 23 bases apart.

The sequence links TRBV19 to TRBJ1-2; the D gene identity is not certain. Sequencing used CD4+ or CD8+ T cells sorted from blood, obtained in a trial of the OX40 agonist ivuxolimab. The sequence came from an adult with an advanced solid tumor such as melanoma, head and neck, liver or kidney cancer. The DNA sequence is TGTGCCAGCCAGTATGGGGTACTCAGAGGCGATGGCTACACCTTC. Its coded protein is CASQYGVLRGDGYTF.